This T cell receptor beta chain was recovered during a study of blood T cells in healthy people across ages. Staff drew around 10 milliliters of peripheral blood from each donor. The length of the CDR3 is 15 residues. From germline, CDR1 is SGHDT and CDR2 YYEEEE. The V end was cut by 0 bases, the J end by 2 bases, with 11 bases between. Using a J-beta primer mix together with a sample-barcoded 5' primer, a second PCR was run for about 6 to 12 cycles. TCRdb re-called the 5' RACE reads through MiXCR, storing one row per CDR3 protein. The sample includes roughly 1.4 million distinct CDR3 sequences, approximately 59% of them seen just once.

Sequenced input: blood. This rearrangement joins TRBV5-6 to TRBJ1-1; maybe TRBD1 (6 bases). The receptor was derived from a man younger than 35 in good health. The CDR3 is CASSLDLRGNTEAFF. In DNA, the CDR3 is TGTGCCAGCAGCTTGGATCTCAGGGGAAACACTGAAGCTTTCTTT. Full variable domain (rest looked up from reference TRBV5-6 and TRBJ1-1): DAGVTQSPTHLIKTRGQQVTLRCSPKSGHDTVSWYQQALGQGPQFIFQYYEEEERQRGNFPDRFSGHQFPNYSSELNVNALLLGDSALYLCASSLDLRGNTEAFFGQGTRLTVV.